This T cell receptor beta chain was found in a study of blood T cell repertoires in COVID-19. The overall study: Sites across the United States, Italy and Spain contributed samples from acute and convalescent COVID-19. Sources were T cells, B-cell-depleted T cells, or PBMCs; the material itself was cDNA or gDNA.

Trimming removed 2 bases from V and 4 bases from J; junction bases left unmatched: 0. Germline values: CDR1 MNHEY, CDR2 SMNVEV (reference sequence). The CDR3 contains 13 residues. Original processing notes: Reference gene primer amplification in the assay estimated nucleated cell counts. Assay: immunoSEQ multiplex PCR; the TCRdb copy retains only in-frame clones and omits some. The DNA gave D and trimming, while V, J and clone size come from that table. The table records about 240,000 clones, 86% of them present only once. The gene calls are TRBV27 and TRBJ1-2; TRBD1 matches 8 bases. This TCR derives from a man of 80 years or more with acute or convalescent COVID-19. Sequenced material: peripheral blood. CDR3 loop: CASSLTGGYGYTF. CDR3 bases: TGTGCCAGCAGTTTAACAGGGGGCTATGGCTACACCTTC.